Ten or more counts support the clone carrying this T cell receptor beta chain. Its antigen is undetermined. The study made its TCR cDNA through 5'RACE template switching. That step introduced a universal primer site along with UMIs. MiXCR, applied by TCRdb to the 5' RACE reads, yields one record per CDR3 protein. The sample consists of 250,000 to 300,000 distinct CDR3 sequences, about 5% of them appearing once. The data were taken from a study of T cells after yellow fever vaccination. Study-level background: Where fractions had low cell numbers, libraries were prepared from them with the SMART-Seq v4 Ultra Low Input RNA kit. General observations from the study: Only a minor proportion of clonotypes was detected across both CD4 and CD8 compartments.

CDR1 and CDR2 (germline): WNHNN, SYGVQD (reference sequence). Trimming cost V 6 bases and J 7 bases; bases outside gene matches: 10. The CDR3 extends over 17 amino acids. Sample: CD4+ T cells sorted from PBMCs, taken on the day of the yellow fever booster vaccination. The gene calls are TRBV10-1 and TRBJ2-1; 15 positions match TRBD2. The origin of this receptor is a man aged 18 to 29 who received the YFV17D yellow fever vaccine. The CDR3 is CASSPLGLAGGPNEQFF. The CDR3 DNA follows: TGCGCCAGCAGCCCCCTTGGACTAGCGGGGGGGCCGAATGAGCAGTTCTTC.